These 4 T cell receptor beta chains came from one sample sequenced in a study of CD8 T cells in ankylosing spondylitis. TCRdb re-derived calls from the 5' RACE reads in MiXCR, one entry per CDR3 protein. The data contain some 150,000 distinct CDR3 sequences, about an eighth of them seen just once; the ten biggest clones take up roughly 4%. Sequencing was performed on blood, either unsorted or a sorted T cell fraction (not recorded which). The receptors come from a female donor with ankylosing spondylitis or in good health (not recorded which).

The V gene is TRBV12-3 or TRBV12-4, the J gene TRBJ1-5, with D uncertain. The CDR3 covers 14 residues. V was pared by 0 bases and J by 7 bases, with 10 bases between. CDR3 bases: TGTGCCAGCAGTTTAGCGCGGGGAAAGCAGCCCCAGCATTTT. Residues: CASSLARGKQPQHF.

This rearrangement joins TRBV2 to TRBJ2-4; 11 bases match TRBD1. The trim removed 8 bases at V and 3 bases at J, leaving 18 bases unmatched. CDR3 size: 19 residues. Germline lookup yields CDR1 SNHLY and CDR2 FYNNEI. CDR3 protein: CASYRGQGAAGRGKNIQYF. CDR3 coding DNA: TGTGCCAGCTACCGCGGACAGGGGGCGGCGGGTCGAGGCAAAAACATTCAGTACTTC.

This clonotype came up many times. V gene TRBV3-1 combines with J gene TRBJ1-4, with D uncertain. Germline CDR1 is LGHDT and CDR2 is YNNKEL (reference sequence). Between the trimmed V and J ends, which lost 4 bases and 12 bases, there was a span of 15 bases. This CDR3 contains 13 residues. The CDR3 spells CASSPLISTELFF. The CDR3 DNA sequence: TGTGCCAGCAGCCCCTTGATCTCGACGGAACTGTTTTTT. The complete variable domain, with remaining parts taken from reference TRBV3-1 and TRBJ1-4, reads DTAVSQTPKYLVTQMGNDKSIKCEQNLGHDTMYWYKQDSKKFLKIMFSYNNKELIINETVPNRFSPKSPDKAHLNLHINSLELGDSAVYFCASSPLISTELFFGSGTQLSVL.

This clonotype showed up many times. The chain links TRBV20-1 to TRBJ2-2, with TRBD2 matching 9 bases. V dropped 1 base and J dropped 0; count of bases not matched to a gene: 3. Germline V gene data show CDR1 as DFQATT and CDR2 as SNEGSKA (reference sequence). CDR3 length: 16 residues. CDR3 loop: CSARGSGGANTGELFF. CDR3 DNA: TGCAGTGCTAGAGGTAGCGGGGGAGCGAACACCGGGGAGCTGTTTTTT.